The 28 T cell receptor beta chains reported below all come from one sample, sequenced in a study of monozygotic twins with inflammatory bowel disease. TCRdb re-called the 5' RACE reads and gives one entry per CDR3 protein, without DNA. This sample carries approximately 330,000 distinct CDR3 sequences, with around 2% going to the ten biggest clones. Sequenced material: blood. The receptors come from a human donor with ulcerative colitis or Crohn's disease, or a healthy co-twin of an affected twin (not recorded which).

The genes are TRBV7-2 and TRBJ2-6; TCRdb returns TRBD2, unconfirmable since there is no DNA. The CDR3 loop spans 14 amino acids. From germline, CDR1 is SGHTA and CDR2 FQGNSA. CDR3 sequence reads: CASSIRGGANVLTF.

CDR3 sequence: CASFLRGRQGYTF. The chain recombines TRBV6-2 or TRBV6-3 with TRBJ1-2; the TCRdb call, TRBD1, lacks DNA for checking. In germline, CDR1 is MNHEY, CDR2 SVGEGT. The CDR3 runs 13 residues.

V usage is TRBV4-2 and J usage is TRBJ2-7; TCRdb reports TRBD2, a call that lacks DNA to check it against. CDR3 length: 15 amino acids. Germline CDR1 reads LGHNA; CDR2 reads YNFKEQ. CDR3 sequence reads: CASSQTRDYRYEQYF.

This sequence joins TRBV4-1 and TRBJ1-5. The CDR3 covers 17 residues. Germline assignment: CDR1 MGHRA and CDR2 YSYEKL. CDR3 sequence reads: CASSQDWGGGSNQPQHF.

The V gene is TRBV28, the J gene TRBJ2-3; TCRdb outputs TRBD2, but without DNA this stays unchecked. The CDR3 consists of 13 residues. The germline V gene has CDR1 MDHEN and CDR2 SYDVKM. This CDR3 is CASSSPSGDTQYF.

CDR3 protein: CASSPFGTGELFF. V is TRBV28 and J is TRBJ2-2. Per the germline V gene, CDR1 is MDHEN and CDR2 is SYDVKM. The CDR3 consists of 13 residues.

This chain's CDR3 is CASSPSGHNEQFF. J is TRBJ2-1 and V is TRBV6-5; TCRdb designates TRBD2, a call that cannot be tested without DNA. CDR1 and CDR2 (germline): MNHEY, SVGAGI. The CDR3 runs 13 residues.

The chain couples TRBV19 to TRBJ1-5. Germline V gene sequence: CDR1 LNHDA, CDR2 SQIVND (reference sequence). The CDR3 runs 13 residues. The CDR3 sequence is CASTIQLNQPQHF.

This chain connects TRBV28 to TRBJ2-1; checking the TCRdb D call of TRBD2 is not possible without DNA. In germline, CDR1 is MDHEN, CDR2 SYDVKM. This CDR3 is built from 15 residues. The chain's CDR3 is CATKPGLRDTNEQFF. Complete variable domain (other parts from reference TRBV28 and TRBJ2-1): DVKVTQSSRYLVKRTGEKVFLECVQDMDHENMFWYRQDPGLGLRLIYFSYDVKMKEKGDIPEGYSVSREKKERFSLILESASTNQTSMYLCATKPGLRDTNEQFFGPGTRLTVL.

This chain joins TRBV12-3 or TRBV12-4 and TRBJ2-7; TCRdb selects TRBD2, and the lack of DNA leaves this call unchecked. This CDR3 is built from 15 residues. The CDR3 sequence is CASSSGLAGPYEQYF.

The gene calls are TRBV20-1 and TRBJ1-4; the TCRdb D gene call, TRBD1, has no DNA to confirm it. Per the germline V gene, CDR1 is DFQATT and CDR2 is SNEGSKA (reference sequence). The CDR3 covers 13 residues. The CDR3 loop reads CSASGATNEKLFF.

This sequence joins TRBV12-3 or TRBV12-4 and TRBJ2-4; TCRdb lists TRBD2, though no DNA is available to test this call. The CDR3 is made up of 14 amino acids. The CDR3 sequence is CASTLTGGGNIQYF.

This chain connects TRBV6-6 to TRBJ2-1. The CDR3 is 13 amino acids. Germline V gives CDR1 MNHNY, CDR2 SVGAGI (reference sequence). The CDR3: CASSSIEANEQFF.

The gene calls are TRBV12-5 and TRBJ2-1; TCRdb outputs TRBD2, but without DNA this stays unchecked. The CDR3 spans 16 residues. Germline V lookup: CDR1 LGHNT, CDR2 FRNRAP. This chain's CDR3 is CASGLARTSGPSEQFF.

J is TRBJ2-5 and V is TRBV12-3 or TRBV12-4; TCRdb designates TRBD1, a call that cannot be tested without DNA. The CDR3 is 13 residues long. CDR3 in amino acids: CASSLRGQETQYF.

The chain combines TRBV7-2 with TRBJ1-4. This CDR3 is built from 15 residues. Per the germline V gene, CDR1 is SGHTA and CDR2 is FQGNSA. The CDR3 sequence is CASSSHGTTNEKLSF.

This sequence joins TRBV4-1 and TRBJ2-3; TCRdb returns TRBD1, unconfirmable since there is no DNA. CDR3 length equals 16 residues. Germline CDR1 is MGHRA and CDR2 is YSYEKL. The CDR3 reads CASSQAGRKSGDTQYF.

The chain is built from TRBV20-1 and TRBJ1-4; TCRdb indicates TRBD1, and absent DNA this call remains unverified. Per the germline V gene, CDR1 is DFQATT and CDR2 is SNEGSKA (reference sequence). The CDR3 is 14 residues long. The CDR3 is CSASLGQTDEKLFF.

This sequence joins TRBV5-1 and TRBJ2-1; TCRdb returns TRBD1, unconfirmable since there is no DNA. This CDR3 contains 14 residues. The germline V gene has CDR1 SGHRS and CDR2 YFSETQ. The CDR3 loop is CASSLGTQGDEQFF.

This sequence joins TRBV27 and TRBJ2-1. Per germline, CDR1 MNHEY and CDR2 SMNVEV (reference sequence). The CDR3 sequence is 15 residues long. CDR3 in amino acids: CASSLVRGTYNEQFF.

This rearrangement joins TRBV6-6 to TRBJ2-7. Germline CDR1 and CDR2: MNHNY and SVGAGI (reference sequence). The length of the CDR3 is 14 residues. The CDR3: CASTKGSPSYEQYF.

This sequence joins TRBV6-2 or TRBV6-3 and TRBJ1-5; the TRBD1 assignment by TCRdb is unverifiable without DNA. The V gene's germline CDR1 is MNHEY and CDR2 SVGEGT. The CDR3 length is 16 residues. CDR3 sequence reads: CASSYSGDGSNQPQHF.

The rearrangement uses TRBV4-2 and TRBJ2-1. The CDR3 sequence is 17 residues long. CDR1 is LGHNA, CDR2 YNFKEQ, per germline. CDR3 protein: CASSRQFEVGSYNEQFF.

Here the CDR3 reads CASSETKAGGQFF. The chain carries TRBV2 and TRBJ2-1; lacking DNA, the TRBD2 call made by TCRdb goes unchecked. This CDR3 spans 13 amino acids. Germline V CDR1 and CDR2: SNHLY, FYNNEI.

The chain combines TRBV30 with TRBJ1-1. There are 13 residues in the CDR3. Germline-derived CDR1 and CDR2 are GTSNPN and SVGIG (reference sequence). CDR3 in amino acids: CAWKGRENTEAFF.

The chain recombines TRBV4-2 with TRBJ2-1; TCRdb's D call of TRBD1 is untestable without DNA. The V gene's germline CDR1 is LGHNA and CDR2 YNFKEQ. This CDR3 region has 17 residues. The CDR3 here is CASRQGQVESSYNEQFF.

This rearrangement joins TRBV12-3 or TRBV12-4 to TRBJ1-1. The CDR3 is 12 amino acids. CDR3 loop: CASSGGIPEAFF.

The rearrangement uses TRBV21-1 and TRBJ1-6; the TCRdb call, TRBD1, lacks DNA for checking. TRBV21-1 is annotated as a pseudogene. CDR3 length equals 13 residues. CDR3 loop: CASLGTGNSPLHF.